The rows below give T cell receptor beta chains drawn from one sample of a study of T cell responses to AZD1222 COVID-19 vaccine. The data were produced by immunoSEQ multiplex PCR, yet TCRdb's version contains in-frame clones alone and is incomplete. Counted here are around 160,000 clones, just over 90% occurring once; the ten biggest clones make up roughly 2.8%. The source material was peripheral blood, sampled on day 0 of MenACWY control vaccination. All receptors come from an adult in good health. Both conserved end residues are part of each CDR3. D genes are given only for firm matches. The size field is filled for only some rows; it gives once, few, many or a size class.

d_call j_call v_call clone_size cdr3_nt cdr3_aa
NA TRBJ1-4 TRBV4-2 NA TGTGCCAGCAAACGGGTGGGGGAAAAACTGTTTTTT CASKRVGEKLFF
NA TRBJ1-1 TRBV27 NA TGTGCCAGCAGTTGGGCCGGGACAAAGAGGACTGAAGCTTTCTTT CASSWAGTKRTEAFF
NA TRBJ2-6 TRBV5-4 NA TGTGCCAGCAGCCCTGGGGGGCGTTGGGCCGGGGCCAACGTCCTGACTTTC CASSPGGRWAGANVLTF
TRBD2 TRBJ2-7 TRBV4-2 few TGTGCCAGCAGCCAAGCTAGCGGGGGGGCGTACGAGCAGTACTTC CASSQASGGAYEQYF
NA TRBJ2-1 TRBV7-8 NA TGTGCCAGCAGCTTACTAGGGGATGAGCAGTTCTTC CASSLLGDEQFF
TRBD1 TRBJ2-2 TRBV7-9 NA TGTGCCAGCAGTAAATGGACAGGGAACACCGGGGAGCTGTTTTTT CASSKWTGNTGELFF
NA TRBJ1-1 TRBV19 once TGTGCCAGTACCCTCCGGACACCTTCGATGAACACTGAAGCTTTCTTT CASTLRTPSMNTEAFF
NA TRBJ2-7 TRBV11-2 NA TGTGCCACCGGACCAGGAGCCCACGAGCAGTACTTC CATGPGAHEQYF
NA TRBJ1-2 TRBV7-8 NA TGTGCCAGCAGTGAGAGTGTATTTGTCGGAGGCTACACCTTC CASSESVFVGGYTF
NA TRBJ1-1 TRBV5-1 NA TGCGCCAGCAGCTTGGTCAGGGTCGGGAACACTGAAGCTTTCTTT CASSLVRVGNTEAFF
TRBD2 TRBJ2-2 TRBV10-3 NA TGTGCCATCAGCAGTCTAGCGGGAGTTGGTACCGGGGAGCTGTTTTTT CAISSLAGVGTGELFF
TRBD1 TRBJ1-1 TRBV3-1/TRBV3-2 NA TGTGCCAGCAGCCAAGACCCGGGACAGATGAACACTGAAGCTTTCTTT CASSQDPGQMNTEAFF
NA TRBJ1-4 TRBV27 NA TGTGCCAGCAGTCTCCGGGGAGCTAGTAATGAAAAACTGTTTTTT CASSLRGASNEKLFF
NA TRBJ1-2 TRBV21-1 NA TGTCAGGACAGCCGAACTAACTATGGCTACACCTTC CQDSRTNYGYTF
NA TRBJ2-5 TRBV30 NA TGTGCCTGGAGTGTAGGGACGACCTCCCAAGAGACCCAGTACTTC CAWSVGTTSQETQYF
NA TRBJ2-3 TRBV7-2 NA TGTGCCAGCAGCTTACAGTTCGGTATGGCGACAGATACGCAGTATTTT CASSLQFGMATDTQYF
NA TRBJ2-3 TRBV6-5 NA TGTGCCAGCAGTTACAAGAGTGTCGCAGCAGATACGCAGTATTTT CASSYKSVAADTQYF